These 24 T cell receptor beta chains were all obtained from the same sample, sequenced in a study of Ad26.COV2.S vaccination and SARS-CoV-2 variants. Data came from immunoSEQ multiplex PCR; TCRdb stores just in-frame clones and leaves some out. This sample carries approximately 250,000 clones, about 83% of them seen once, and the ten largest clones take just under 3%. Sample treatment: some 19 received Ad26.COV2.S at low or high dose, single or two shots; about 5 received placebo; per-sample allocation not given. Following the first vaccine or placebo injection, samples were taken on day 63. Sequences were derived from peripheral blood, sampled in a trial of Ad26.COV2.S vaccine versus placebo. Receptor source: a person between 18 and 59 years old who received the Ad26.COV2.S COVID-19 vaccine or a placebo.

V usage is TRBV19 and J usage is TRBJ2-7; D possibly corresponds to TRBD2 (6 bases). Germline V gene sequence: CDR1 LNHDA, CDR2 SQIVND (reference sequence). The CDR3 runs 13 residues. The ends were cut back, 4 bases at V and 5 bases at J, with 12 bases in the middle. For the CDR3, the DNA is TGTGCCAGTAGTAACCAACCGGGGGACGAGCAGTACGTC. It codes for CASSNQPGDEQYV.

V gene TRBV5-1 combines with J gene TRBJ2-3; the match to TRBD2 covers 14 bases. V was pared by 3 bases and J by 1 base, with 13 bases of the junction left unmatched. CDR3 length equals 20 residues. Per the germline V gene, CDR1 is SGHRS and CDR2 is YFSETQ. The CDR3 region has the DNA TGCGCCAGCAGCTGGATGGGACTAGCGGGAGACCGGCCCGGCACAGATACGCAGTATTTT. Its translation is CASSWMGLAGDRPGTDTQYF.

This clone was recorded once. The chain links TRBV9 to TRBJ1-2; D gene unclear. From germline, CDR1 is SGDLS and CDR2 YYNGEE. The CDR3 consists of 16 residues. V lost 1 base, J lost 0 bases, and 13 bases lay in between. The CDR3 DNA reads as TGTGCCAGCAGCGTATTGATGAGGCAGACTAACTATGGCTACACCTTC. Translating gives CASSVLMRQTNYGYTF. The full variable domain, in which reference TRBV9 and TRBJ1-2 provide the parts outside the CDR3, is DSGVTQTPKHLITATGQRVTLRCSPRSGDLSVYWYQQSLDQGLQFLIQYYNGEERAKGNILERFSAQQFPDLHSELNLSSLELGDSALYFCASSVLMRQTNYGYTFGSGTRLTVV.

The genes are TRBV19 and TRBJ2-1; D perhaps matches TRBD2 (6 bases). CDR1 LNHDA and CDR2 SQIVND come from the germline V gene (reference sequence). The CDR3 covers 14 residues. Trimming removed 6 bases at V and 0 bases at J, with 9 bases between. The CDR3 coding sequence is TGTGCCAGTAGCGGGAGTTCCTCCTACAATGAGCAGTTCTTC. Its protein is CASSGSSSYNEQFF.

This chain links TRBV5-8 with TRBJ1-5, with a weak D call TRBD1 (5 bases). The CDR3 runs to 15 residues. Germline CDR1 reads SGHTS; CDR2 reads YDEGEE. V lost 1 base to trimming and J lost 4 bases, with 12 bases between them. The CDR3 DNA is TGTGCCAGCAGCTTGAGAATACAGGCAAATCAGCCCCAGCATTTT. It codes for CASSLRIQANQPQHF.

The gene calls are TRBV5-1 and TRBJ2-2; no clear D gene. Germline lookup yields CDR1 SGHRS and CDR2 YFSETQ. Trimming took 0 bases from V and 1 from J, leaving 7 bases between them. The length of the CDR3 is 15 residues. The CDR3 loop is CASSLDPGNTGELFF. The CDR3 DNA is TGCGCCAGCAGCTTGGACCCAGGGAACACCGGGGAGCTGTTTTTT.

V usage is TRBV15 and J usage is TRBJ1-5, with D tentatively TRBD1 (5 bases). Germline CDR1 reads LNHNV; CDR2 reads YYDKDF (reference sequence). This CDR3 spans 15 amino acids. The V and J ends lost 0 bases and 4 bases respectively, with 10 bases between them. DNA of the CDR3: TGTGCCACCAGCAGAGAGGGACGGGAAAATCAGCCCCAGCATTTT. The encoded protein is CATSREGRENQPQHF. Complete variable domain (other parts from reference TRBV15 and TRBJ1-5): DAMVIQNPRYQVTQFGKPVTLSCSQTLNHNVMYWYQQKSSQAPKLLFHYYDKDFNNEADTPDNFQSRRPNTSFCFLDIRSPGLGDTAMYLCATSREGRENQPQHFGDGTRLSIL.

This clone appeared once. The chain joins TRBV29-1 to TRBJ2-3; 8 positions agree with TRBD1. The CDR3 runs to 12 residues. V was pared by 7 bases and J by 5 bases, with 5 bases of the junction left unmatched. The germline gives CDR1 SQVTM, CDR2 ANQGSEA. The chain's CDR3 is CSGQTGVDTQYF. The CDR3 nucleotides read TGCAGCGGACAGACAGGGGTAGATACGCAGTATTTT.

V gene TRBV19 combines with J gene TRBJ2-7; unclear D gene. The germline V gene encodes CDR1 LNHDA and CDR2 SQIVND (reference sequence). Trimming cost V 4 bases and J 5 bases, with 18 bases left between them. This CDR3 has 15 amino acids. The CDR3 DNA is TGTGCCAGTAGTACCCCCCGCGTGGGATGGAACGAGCAGTACGTC. This encodes CASSTPRVGWNEQYV.

The rearrangement links TRBV11-2 to TRBJ2-6; the D gene is possibly TRBD1 (6 bases). The V end lost 5 bases, the J end lost 2 bases, and 13 bases lay between the germline ends. Germline V gives CDR1 SGHAT, CDR2 FQNNGV. This CDR3 region has 16 residues. The CDR3 protein is CASSPRDTPGANVLTF. DNA for the CDR3: TGTGCCAGCAGCCCCCGGGACACCCCTGGGGCCAACGTCCTGACTTTC.

The CDR3 DNA reads TGTGCCAGCAGTTCAAACAGGGAATTAAGGGGCTACACCTTC. This codes for CASSSNRELRGYTF. This chain uses TRBV27 with TRBJ1-2; the D gene is possibly TRBD1 (6 bases). Per germline, CDR1 MNHEY and CDR2 SMNVEV (reference sequence). This CDR3 contains 14 residues. Trimming took 4 bases from V and 8 from J, leaving 17 bases between them.

This chain joins TRBV7-2 and TRBJ2-3; 13 bases agree with TRBD2. The V segment lost 1 base and the J segment 14 bases; nucleotides outside the gene matches: 3. The CDR3 is 13 residues long. Germline-derived CDR1 and CDR2 are SGHTA and FQGNSA. CDR3 protein: CASSLVLAGGGYF. The CDR3 nucleotides are TGTGCCAGCAGCTTAGTACTAGCGGGAGGGGGGTATTTT.

The chain employs TRBV6-5 and TRBJ2-2; the match to TRBD1 covers 9 bases. The CDR3 is 15 amino acids. The J segment lost 7 bases and the V segment lost 4 bases, leaving 7 bases of the junction unmatched. Per the germline V gene, CDR1 is MNHEY and CDR2 is SVGAGI. The CDR3 nucleotides are TGTGCCAGCAGTTCCGACAGGGGGTTAGTCGGGGAGCTGTTTTTT. Its protein is CASSSDRGLVGELFF.

This clone was detected once. The V and J genes are TRBV27 and TRBJ2-3; 7 bases map to TRBD2. Looked up from germline, CDR1 is MNHEY and CDR2 is SMNVEV (reference sequence). The V segment lost 2 bases and the J segment 2 bases; nucleotides outside the gene matches: 10. CDR3 length equals 17 residues. The CDR3 bases are TGTGCCAGCAGTTTACTGCCCGGACGGGGGGACACAGATACGCAGTATTTT. The encoded protein is CASSLLPGRGDTDTQYF.

V usage is TRBV30 and J usage is TRBJ2-2; D might be TRBD1 (7 bases). The CDR3 has 15 amino acids. Germline V gene data show CDR1 as GTSNPN and CDR2 as SVGIG (reference sequence). Trimming left V 0 bases short and J 7 bases short, with 15 bases between. As DNA, the CDR3 is TGTGCCTGGAGTGTACCCCAGGGGGAGGTCGGGGAGCTGTTTTTT. This codes for CAWSVPQGEVGELFF.

J is TRBJ2-7 and V is TRBV5-1; TRBD2 might be the D (6 bases). The CDR3 has 13 residues. Trimming took off 0 bases at V and 6 bases at J, with 10 bases between the two ends. Germline V gene data show CDR1 as SGHRS and CDR2 as YFSETQ. The CDR3 DNA reads TGCGCCAGCAGCTTGGCGGGGAGGTCCGAGCAGTACGTC. Protein sequence: CASSLAGRSEQYV.

The J gene is TRBJ1-1, the V gene TRBV2, with D tentatively TRBD1 (5 bases). The CDR3 sequence is 20 residues long. Trimming took 6 bases from V and 7 from J, leaving 36 bases between them. Germline V lookup: CDR1 SNHLY, CDR2 FYNNEI. CDR3 in DNA: TGTGCCAGCAGCCCCAGCGGACGGGACGGGGGTGGAGGGCGGTTAAGTGAAGCTTTCTTT. Protein product: CASSPSGRDGGGGRLSEAFF.

The chain uses TRBV27 and TRBJ1-6; D possibly corresponds to TRBD1 (5 bases). CDR3 size: 15 residues. The germline CDR1 and CDR2 sequences are MNHEY and SMNVEV (reference sequence). Trimming shortened V by 5 bases and J by 3 bases, and 11 bases separated the two germline ends. The CDR3: CASSVTGLYNSPLHF. The CDR3 nucleotides are TGTGCCAGCAGTGTTACAGGCCTCTATAATTCACCCCTCCACTTT.

The rearrangement joins TRBV19 to TRBJ1-2, with D tentatively TRBD1 (5 bases). The V end lost 1 base, the J end lost 5 bases, and 11 bases lay between the germline ends. The CDR3 loop spans 14 amino acids. Germline values: CDR1 LNHDA, CDR2 SQIVND (reference sequence). The CDR3 sequence: CASSIAAGTYGYTF. The CDR3 DNA is TGTGCCAGTAGTATAGCAGCGGGGACTTATGGCTACACCTTC. The whole variable domain, remainder taken from reference TRBV19 and TRBJ1-2, is DGGITQSPKYLFRKEGQNVTLSCEQNLNHDAMYWYRQDPGQGLRLIYYSQIVNDFQKGDIAEGYSVSREKKESFPLTVTSAQKNPTAFYLCASSIAAGTYGYTFGSGTRLTVV.

The chain uses TRBV5-1 and TRBJ1-2; D gene uncertain. Trimming removed 1 base from V and 4 bases from J, with 11 bases in between. Germline values: CDR1 SGHRS, CDR2 YFSETQ. This CDR3 is 14 amino acids long. In DNA, the CDR3 is TGCGCCAGCAGCTTGATCTCAGTAGGCTATGGCTACACCTTC. Amino acids: CASSLISVGYGYTF.

The chain has TRBV7-8 and TRBJ1-5; D unclear. CDR3 length: 15 amino acids. Deletions cut 4 bases from V and 4 bases from J, with 14 bases between. Germline loops: CDR1 SGHVS, CDR2 FQNEAQ. The CDR3 protein is CASSYGSALNQPQHF. CDR3 nucleotides: TGTGCCAGCAGCTACGGGTCCGCCCTGAATCAGCCCCAGCATTTT.

The chain combines TRBV3-1 (or the pseudogene TRBV3-2) with TRBJ2-2; no firm D call. In germline, CDR1 is LGHDT, CDR2 YNNKEL (reference sequence). V lost 8 bases, J lost 4 bases, and 8 bases lay in between. The CDR3 has 12 amino acids. CDR3 DNA: TGTGCCAGCCAACGGGTCACCGGGGAGCTGTTTTTT. Protein: CASQRVTGELFF.

The chain employs TRBV4-2 and TRBJ1-3; maybe TRBD1 (5 bases). Germline V gives CDR1 LGHNA, CDR2 YNFKEQ. The CDR3 runs 18 residues. With 0 bases removed from V and 4 bases from J, the gap between germline ends came to 19 bases. CDR3 nucleotides: TGTGCCAGCAGCCAAGATAGCGTAAGGGGAACGGGCGGAAACACCATATATTTT. Its translation is CASSQDSVRGTGGNTIYF.

This clone was observed a handful of times. The chain combines TRBV6-5 with TRBJ2-1; 7 nucleotides line up with TRBD2. The J segment lost 4 bases and the V segment lost 6 bases, leaving 9 bases of the junction unmatched. Germline V gives CDR1 MNHEY, CDR2 SVGAGI. This CDR3 comprises 15 residues. In DNA, the CDR3 is TGTGCCAGCAGGTCCCCAGCGGGGCTATACAATGAGCAGTTCTTC. Translation: CASRSPAGLYNEQFF.